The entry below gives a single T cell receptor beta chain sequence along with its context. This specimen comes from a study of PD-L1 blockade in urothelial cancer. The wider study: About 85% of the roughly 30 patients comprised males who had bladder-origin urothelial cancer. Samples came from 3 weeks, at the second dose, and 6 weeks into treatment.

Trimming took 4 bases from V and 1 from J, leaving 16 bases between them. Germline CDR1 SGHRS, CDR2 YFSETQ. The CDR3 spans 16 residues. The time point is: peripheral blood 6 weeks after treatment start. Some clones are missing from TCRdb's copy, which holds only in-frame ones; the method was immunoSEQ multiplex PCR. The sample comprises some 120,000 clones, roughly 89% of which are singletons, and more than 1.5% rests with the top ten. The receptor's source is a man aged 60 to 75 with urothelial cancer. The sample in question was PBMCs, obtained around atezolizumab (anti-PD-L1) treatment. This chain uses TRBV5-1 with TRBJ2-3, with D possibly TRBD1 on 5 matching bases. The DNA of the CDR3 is TGCGCCAGCAGCCGCGGAAGCAGGGCCGGCACAGATACGCAGTATTTT. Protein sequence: CASSRGSRAGTDTQYF.